This T cell receptor (beta chain) was identified during a study of regulatory T cells in long-lasting Graves disease. Time point described: newly diagnosed GD, antithyroid drugs for less than 3 months. With RNA extracted from PBMCs as input, the TCR library was made. In Xi'an, China, an endocrinology department was the source of patients. Germline values: CDR1 MNHGY, CDR2 SVAAGI. The CDR3 is made up of 19 amino acids. With 3 bases removed from V and 0 bases from J, the gap between germline ends came to 21 bases. Through Arm-PCR of CDR3 regions and iRepertoire HTBI primers, TCR beta libraries were built. MiXCR was run by TCRdb on the multiplex PCR reads, yielding one entry per CDR3 protein. The sample lists 440,000 or so distinct CDR3 sequences; about 16% were seen once. This clonotype appeared a few times. The sample was also reused in another study, on T cells in Graves' hyperthyroidism and ophthalmopathy. That work states: The hyperthyroidism patients had all been newly diagnosed, and their disease duration was under 2 months. Their ages ranged from 18 to 65 years. When the TCR CDR3 underwent first-round RT-PCR, the HTBI primer set was used.

This receptor was obtained from a woman in her twenties or thirties with Graves disease. The sequencing used peripheral blood mononuclear cells (PBMCs), collected at new diagnosis, from a patient treated with antithyroid drugs. V is TRBV6-9 and J is TRBJ1-5; D is unresolved. The DNA of the CDR3 is TGTGCCAGCAGTTACTCCCTCCTAAAGGAACGATATAGCAATCAGCCCCAGCATTTT. Amino acid sequence: CASSYSLLKERYSNQPQHF.